The 28 T cell receptor beta chains reported below all come from one sample, sequenced in a study of metastatic and nonmetastatic thyroid tumors. Thyroid surgery took place with no prior treatment in any patient. TCRdb re-processed the PCR reads through MiXCR. Here the sample spans about 14,000 clones, more than 20% being singletons. The sample comprised blood. The source is a female donor with papillary thyroid cancer or a benign thyroid nodule (not recorded which). Some clones in this sample may be carry-over from other donors' samples.

This clone was recorded at least ten times. J is TRBJ1-1 and V is TRBV19; D gene ambiguous. CDR3 size: 11 residues. V was trimmed by 4 bases and J by 8 bases, leaving 8 bases between them. Germline lookup yields CDR1 LNHDA and CDR2 SQIVND (reference sequence). CDR3 in amino acids: CASSTHGEAFF. In DNA form, the CDR3 reads TGTGCCAGTAGTACCCACGGGGAAGCTTTCTTT.

V and J are TRBV5-1 and TRBJ2-7, with TRBD2 matching over 13 bases. The junction had 6 bases not matched to a gene; V was cut back by 4 bases and J by 5 bases. The V gene's germline CDR1 is SGHRS and CDR2 YFSETQ. This CDR3 contains 15 residues. Here the CDR3 reads CASSPGLAGVDEQYF. For the CDR3, the DNA is TGCGCCAGCAGCCCCGGACTAGCGGGAGTCGACGAGCAGTACTTC. The whole variable domain, remainder taken from reference TRBV5-1 and TRBJ2-7, is KAGVTQTPRYLIKTRGQQVTLSCSPISGHRSVSWYQQTPGQGLQFLFEYFSETQRNKGNFPGRFSGRQFSNSRSEMNVSTLELGDSALYLCASSPGLAGVDEQYFGPGTRLTVT.

This clone was found many times. This chain links TRBV7-2 with TRBJ2-1; no clear D gene. Germline V gene lookup returns CDR1 SGHTA and CDR2 FQGNSA. The CDR3 totals 14 residues. Trimming pared 3 bases from V and 7 bases from J, leaving 13 bases between. CDR3 nucleotides: TGTGCCAGCAGCTTGCACAGTCTGGAGAATGAGCAGTTCTTC. Translation: CASSLHSLENEQFF.

As regards this clone: This likely comes from a read error, as the CDR3 has no conserved phenylalanine or tryptophan at its end. This chain uses TRBV2 with TRBJ2-2; 14 bases match TRBD2. CDR3 length: 19 residues. Trimming cost V 3 bases and J 2 bases; bases outside gene matches: 8. The germline V gene encodes CDR1 SNHLY and CDR2 FYNNEI. CDR3 bases: TGTGCCAGCAGTGATATAAAAGGACTAGCGGGGGGCAACACCGGGGAGCTGTTTTCT. Translating it yields CASSDIKGLAGGNTGELFS.

The chain has TRBV13 and TRBJ2-7; no firm D call. V gave up 5 bases and J gave up 6 bases, with 14 bases separating them. The CDR3 is 13 amino acids. From germline, CDR1 is PRHDT and CDR2 FYEKMQ (reference sequence). The CDR3 loop reads CASSGPGNVEQYF. As DNA, the CDR3 is TGTGCCAGCAGCGGGCCAGGCAATGTCGAGCAGTACTTC. Combining the CDR3 with reference TRBV13 and TRBJ2-7 gives the whole variable domain AAGVIQSPRHLIKEKRETATLKCYPIPRHDTVYWYQQGPGQDPQFLISFYEKMQSDKGSIPDRFSAQQFSDYHSELNMSSLELGDSALYFCASSGPGNVEQYFGPGTRLTVT.

The chain links TRBV7-2 to TRBJ1-3; 11 bases match TRBD1. The CDR3 runs to 15 residues. V dropped 4 bases and J dropped 4; count of bases not matched to a gene: 3. The germline V gene encodes CDR1 SGHTA and CDR2 FQGNSA. The CDR3 here is CASSSGQGVGNTIYF. As DNA, the CDR3 is TGTGCCAGCAGCTCGGGACAGGGGGTAGGAAACACCATATATTTT.

This clone is termed medium-sized. V usage is TRBV28 and J usage is TRBJ2-7, with 14 positions matching TRBD2. CDR3 length: 15 amino acids. After removal of 6 bases from V and 5 bases from J, the junction contained 6 bases not matched to a gene. Germline values: CDR1 MDHEN, CDR2 SYDVKM. This chain's CDR3 is CASSRLAGGQNEQYF. CDR3 bases: TGTGCCAGCAGCCGACTAGCGGGAGGGCAAAACGAGCAGTACTTC. Variable domain in full (rest from reference TRBV28 and TRBJ2-7): DVKVTQSSRYLVKRTGEKVFLECVQDMDHENMFWYRQDPGLGLRLIYFSYDVKMKEKGDIPEGYSVSREKKERFSLILESASTNQTSMYLCASSRLAGGQNEQYFGPGTRLTVT.

The V and J genes are TRBV11-1 and TRBJ2-7, with D perhaps matching TRBD1 or TRBD2 (5 bases each). The CDR3 consists of 16 residues. Between the trimmed V and J ends, which lost 1 base and 2 bases, there was a span of 15 bases. Germline V lookup: CDR1 SGHAT, CDR2 FQDESV (reference sequence). CDR3 sequence reads: CASSLVPGPSTYEQYF. CDR3 DNA: TGTGCCAGCAGCTTAGTTCCGGGACCCTCAACCTACGAGCAGTACTTC.

This clone was observed at least ten times. The chain carries TRBV14 and TRBJ2-1; 15 nucleotides match TRBD2. V dropped 7 bases and J dropped 10; count of bases not matched to a gene: 8. In germline, CDR1 is SGHDN, CDR2 FVKESK. The CDR3 runs 15 residues. The CDR3 nucleotides are TGTGCCAGCACCCCCGGGACTAGCGGGAGGCGGGAGCAGTTCTTC. Its translation is CASTPGTSGRREQFF.

The rearrangement joins TRBV18 to TRBJ1-1; D ambiguous. This CDR3 is 13 amino acids long. Deletions cut 3 bases from V and 1 base from J, with 6 bases between. Per the germline V gene, CDR1 is KGHSH and CDR2 is LQKENI. The CDR3 coding sequence is TGTGCCAGCTCACCTGGCCAGAACACTGAAGCTTTCTTT. This sequence encodes CASSPGQNTEAFF.

By share of the sample, this clone is medium-sized (0.01 to 0.1%). The V call is TRBV6-5, the J call TRBJ1-6; TRBD1 aligns across 7 bases. The CDR3 has 15 amino acids. After removal of 0 bases from V and 5 bases from J, the junction contained 1 base not matched to a gene. The germline gives CDR1 MNHEY, CDR2 SVGAGI. The CDR3, as DNA: TGTGCCAGCAGTTACTCAGGGACAGATAATTCACCCCTCCACTTT. It codes for CASSYSGTDNSPLHF.

This clone has ten or more counts. The chain carries TRBV13 and TRBJ1-3; weak D call: TRBD1 (6 bases). Trimming stripped 5 bases from V and 1 base from J, with 21 bases between. The germline V gene encodes CDR1 PRHDT and CDR2 FYEKMQ (reference sequence). The CDR3 covers 18 residues. The CDR3 region is CASSPLEEPGQSGNTIYF. CDR3 bases: TGTGCCAGCAGCCCACTTGAAGAGCCGGGACAATCTGGAAACACCATATATTTT.

The chain joins TRBV27 to TRBJ2-7, with 10 positions matching TRBD1. The CDR3 sequence is 14 residues long. Per the germline V gene, CDR1 is MNHEY and CDR2 is SMNVEV (reference sequence). Trimming removed 6 bases from V and 3 bases from J; junction bases left unmatched: 5. CDR3 sequence (DNA): TGTGCCAGCAGGACAGGGGGCCACATCTACGAGCAGTACTTC. Translated: CASRTGGHIYEQYF.

This clone is medium-sized in the sample. This chain uses TRBV27 with TRBJ2-5; D gene ambiguous. This CDR3 has 12 residues. Trimming shortened V by 6 bases and J by 0 bases, and 5 bases separated the two germline ends. Germline values: CDR1 MNHEY, CDR2 SMNVEV (reference sequence). The CDR3 nucleotides read TGTGCCAGCAGCCCTAACCAAGAGACCCAGTACTTC. Protein product: CASSPNQETQYF.

The CDR3 DNA is TGTGCCAGCAGCGACAGCGGGAGAAATGAGCAGTTCTTC. The encoded protein is CASSDSGRNEQFF. The gene calls are TRBV3-1 and TRBJ2-1; 8 nucleotides align to TRBD2. CDR1 and CDR2 (germline): LGHDT, YNNKEL (reference sequence). The CDR3 length is 13 residues. Trimming removed 5 bases from V and 7 bases from J; junction bases left unmatched: 4.

The rearrangement joins TRBV6-1 to TRBJ1-2, with D tentatively TRBD1 (5 bases). The V gene's germline CDR1 is MNHNS and CDR2 SASEGT. This CDR3 comprises 13 residues. Trimming stripped 6 bases from V and 4 bases from J, with 12 bases between. As DNA, the CDR3 is TGTGCCAGCAGGGGGGGGAGCAGCTATGGCTACACCTTC. Amino acids: CASRGGSSYGYTF.

At least ten counts were recorded for this clone. The chain links TRBV12-3 or TRBV12-4 to TRBJ2-2; D unresolved. The V end was cut by 5 bases, the J end by 5 bases, with 18 bases between. The length of the CDR3 is 16 residues. The CDR3 region has the DNA TGTGCCAGCAGTCCGGCCTCGGTTGGGGTAACCGGGGAGCTGTTTTTT. Protein: CASSPASVGVTGELFF.

The chain links TRBV10-1 to TRBJ2-3, with 7 bases matching TRBD1. With 6 bases clipped from V and 2 bases from J, the junction kept 8 bases outside the gene matches. Germline lookup yields CDR1 WNHNN and CDR2 SYGVQD (reference sequence). This CDR3 has 15 residues. The CDR3 is CASRKYGQDTDTQYF. DNA for the CDR3: TGCGCCAGCAGAAAATACGGACAGGACACAGATACGCAGTATTTT.

This clone has a handful of counts. This chain joins TRBV27 and TRBJ2-7; maybe TRBD1 (5 bases). There are 14 residues in the CDR3. Trimming stripped 2 bases from V and 6 bases from J, with 14 bases between. The germline CDR1 and CDR2 sequences are MNHEY and SMNVEV (reference sequence). CDR3 in amino acids: CASSLEAWGGEQYF. CDR3 coding DNA: TGTGCCAGCAGTTTAGAAGCTTGGGGCGGCGAGCAGTACTTC.

This clone was found a few times. The chain has TRBV10-2 and TRBJ2-1; 9 positions agree with TRBD1. J lost 4 bases, V lost 5 bases, and 3 bases had no gene match. This CDR3 contains 14 residues. CDR1 is WSHSY and CDR2 is SAAADI in the germline V gene. The CDR3 reads CASSKGQGYNEQFF. The CDR3 DNA sequence: TGCGCCAGCAGTAAGGGACAGGGATACAATGAGCAGTTCTTC.

The chain joins TRBV5-1 to TRBJ2-7; the match to TRBD2 covers 9 bases. Germline V lookup: CDR1 SGHRS, CDR2 YFSETQ. The CDR3 is 13 residues long. V lost 4 bases and J lost 4; bases outside the gene matches: 3. The CDR3 sequence: CASSGGLAYEQYF. CDR3 coding DNA: TGCGCCAGCAGCGGGGGACTAGCATACGAGCAGTACTTC. Together with reference TRBV5-1 and TRBJ2-7, the CDR3 gives the full variable domain: KAGVTQTPRYLIKTRGQQVTLSCSPISGHRSVSWYQQTPGQGLQFLFEYFSETQRNKGNFPGRFSGRQFSNSRSEMNVSTLELGDSALYLCASSGGLAYEQYFGPGTRLTVT.

This clone has just a few counts. This chain connects TRBV6-2 or TRBV6-3 to TRBJ2-7; D may be TRBD1 (5 bases). This CDR3 region has 14 residues. Germline CDR1 and CDR2: MNHEY and SVGEGT. Trimming stripped 2 bases from V and 3 bases from J, with 11 bases between. In DNA, the CDR3 is TGTGCCAGCAGTTACGGGCAGGGAAACTACGAGCAGTACTTC. This sequence encodes CASSYGQGNYEQYF.

This clone rates as medium-sized. The rearrangement joins TRBV12-3 or TRBV12-4 to TRBJ2-2; D is uncertain. V gave up 2 bases and J gave up 5 bases, with 9 bases separating them. The CDR3 is 14 amino acids. Written as DNA, the CDR3 is TGTGCCAGCAGTTTAACAGCTACTACCGGGGAGCTGTTTTTT. It specifies CASSLTATTGELFF.

The chain uses TRBV15 and TRBJ2-7; D tentatively fits TRBD1 or TRBD2 (5 bases each). The CDR3 loop spans 13 amino acids. V lost 5 bases to trimming and J lost 13 bases, with 21 bases between them. Per the germline V gene, CDR1 is LNHNV and CDR2 is YYDKDF (reference sequence). The CDR3: CATSPGSPYDHYF. The CDR3, as DNA: TGTGCCACCAGCCCAGGGAGCCCCTACGATCATTACTTC.

The V and J genes are TRBV4-1 and TRBJ2-7; D uncertain. This CDR3 spans 15 amino acids. Germline assignment: CDR1 MGHRA and CDR2 YSYEKL. The V gene lost 3 bases and the J gene lost 3 bases, with 15 bases spanning the gap. DNA for the CDR3: TGCGCCAGCAGCCAGGACCAGGCCTTGAACTACGAGCAGTACTTC. It codes for CASSQDQALNYEQYF.

The chain links TRBV20-1 to TRBJ2-3; perhaps TRBD2 as D (6 bases). This CDR3 has 13 amino acids. Trimming pared 6 bases from V and 4 bases from J, leaving 14 bases between. Germline CDR1 DFQATT, CDR2 SNEGSKA (reference sequence). The CDR3 nucleotides are TGCAGTGCCAGGGACTCAGTCGCAGATACGCAGTATTTT. The encoded protein is CSARDSVADTQYF.

The genes are TRBV11-2 and TRBJ2-1; possible D gene TRBD2, 6 bases. Trimming took off 5 bases at V and 4 bases at J, with 18 bases between the two ends. CDR3 length: 16 residues. Germline assignment: CDR1 SGHAT and CDR2 FQNNGV. Here the CDR3 reads CASSPQSGGTYNEQFF. The CDR3 coding sequence is TGTGCCAGCAGCCCCCAGTCAGGAGGGACTTACAATGAGCAGTTCTTC.

Relative to its sample, this clone is medium-sized (0.01 to 0.1%). The CDR3 reads CASGDLQRNYGYTF. The CDR3, as DNA: TGTGCCAGCGGGGACCTCCAAAGGAACTATGGCTACACCTTC. The rearrangement links TRBV6-1 to TRBJ1-2, with D possibly matching TRBD1 (5 bases). The CDR3 is 14 residues long. Trimming took 8 bases from V and 2 from J, leaving 15 bases between them. The germline CDR1 and CDR2 sequences are MNHNS and SASEGT.